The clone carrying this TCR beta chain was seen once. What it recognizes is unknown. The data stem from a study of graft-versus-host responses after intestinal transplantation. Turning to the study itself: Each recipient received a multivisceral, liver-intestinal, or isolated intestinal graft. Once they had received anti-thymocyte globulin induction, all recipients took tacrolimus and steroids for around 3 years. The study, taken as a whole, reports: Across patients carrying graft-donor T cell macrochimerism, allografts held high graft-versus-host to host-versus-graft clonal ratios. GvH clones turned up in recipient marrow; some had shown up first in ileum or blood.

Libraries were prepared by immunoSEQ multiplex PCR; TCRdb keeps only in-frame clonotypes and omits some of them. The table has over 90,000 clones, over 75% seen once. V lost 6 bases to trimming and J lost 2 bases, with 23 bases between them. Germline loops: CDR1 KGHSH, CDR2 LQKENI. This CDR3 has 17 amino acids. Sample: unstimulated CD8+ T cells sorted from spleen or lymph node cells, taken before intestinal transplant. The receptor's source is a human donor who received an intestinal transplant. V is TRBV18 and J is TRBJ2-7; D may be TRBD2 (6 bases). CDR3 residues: CASSPLSHGGETYEQYF. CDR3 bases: TGTGCCAGCTCCCCCCTCTCCCACGGAGGGGAAACCTACGAGCAGTACTTC.